This T cell receptor (beta chain) was sequenced during a study of cytomegalovirus exposure and HLA in healthy donors (TCRdb year 2017). The study in broad terms: According to an earlier analysis of around 600 of the donors, about 179 million T cells yielded 95 million to 140 million unique TCR beta sequences and about 300 Gb of sequence data. Rather than using new phenotypic data, the later analysis identified candidate immune exposures from TCR beta sequences and from how often those sequences occurred across donors. The study aimed to test whether cataloging public T cell receptors could reveal signatures of past pathogen exposure. About 5 DR-DQ haplotypes were handled as single units for association and clustering, since linkage in the cohort was strong. A later genetic analysis used genome-wide SNP genotypes for about 60% of the roughly 700 donors, treating that subset as a discovery cohort. Among a few hundred genotyped donors of the cohort, an average of about 240,000 unique TCR beta nucleotide sequences were sequenced per donor, roughly 18% of them non-productive. The T cell repertoires of 550 to 850 subjects were profiled by immunosequencing and related to cytomegalovirus serostatus. Every discovery cohort repertoire had been produced on one sequencing platform. In addition to the first cohort of 666 subjects, a separate validation cohort of 130 or so different subjects was used. To predict cytomegalovirus infection status, the study brought together high-throughput TCR immunosequencing, statistical association of individual TCRs with disease status, and machine learning. The number of donors typed differed by locus, with about 629-640 for A, B, C, DRB1 and DQB1, around 520 for DQA1, 600 to 610 for DPA1, and 450 to 480 for DPB1. Donor age, sex, ethnicity and CMV serostatus were compiled together with the repertoire data. Both class I and class II loci were covered by HLA typing, at four-digit resolution. An early release that covered some 630 HLA-typed donors contained about 300 gigabases of sequencing data and about 93 million unique TCR sequences. In an earlier analysis of over 550 of the donors, high-throughput TCR beta sequencing was used to judge whether each TCR beta V gene segment behaved as functional or pseudogenic. Of the roughly 410 genotyped donors, 81% were placed in the genetic ancestry cluster associated with self-reported Caucasian donors. To study patterns of TCR occurrence, a later analysis re-analyzed previously published TCR beta repertoires from 600 to 750 donors and added high-resolution HLA genotyping. On the study overall, not on this receptor specifically: In an earlier analysis of about 550 of the donors, most TCR beta V segments were observed in productive rearrangements about 90% or about 30% of the time, broadly matching IMGT annotations. Because HLA typing was missing for some donors at each locus, association tests included only the typed subset. A further reported finding was that TCR beta sequences accurately predicted the HLA-A and HLA-B alleles for most subjects in the first cohort. Some IMGT-functional V segments, including TRBV6-2 and TRBV6-3, could not be distinguished by the 87-base-pair reads and were therefore excluded. A few of the identified cytomegalovirus-associated TCR beta chains were confirmed in vitro to be specific for cytomegalovirus antigens. In a later analysis, HLA-associated TCR beta chains showed more clonal expansion and lower generation probabilities than non-associated chains that were equally common. Sequencing depth was assumed to be roughly uniform across donors in the presence/absence analyses, though that assumption may not hold. According to a later analysis, TCR association rates differed among HLA loci, with DRB1 alleles showing the most associated TCRs and HLA-C alleles showing the fewest. In a later analysis, several top co-occurrence clusters were reported to appear linked to parvovirus B19, influenza, CMV and Epstein-Barr virus. Cytomegalovirus status was reported to be diagnosed by the classifier with high specificity and sensitivity in both the original and validation cohorts. In this cohort, only TCR beta chains were sequenced, and detectable features were limited by the absence of alpha or paired-chain data. Linkage disequilibrium might explain the correlated functional status among segregating V segments, but an unknown experimental factor could not be ruled out. A later genetic analysis associated a missense DCLRE1C variant with V-gene and J-gene trimming of TCR beta chains, and an independent cohort replicated the association. When HLA alleles, especially DR and DQ, strongly co-occurred, TCR associations were difficult to assign to individual alleles. Most CMV-associated TCR beta chains appeared to be HLA-restricted in a later analysis, and the HLA associations seemed to be driven largely by CMV exposure. A total of 164 TCR beta chains were listed by the study as associated with cytomegalovirus. Because counts were too low, approximately 18 rarely observed V segments, including chromosome 9 orphons, were excluded from the earlier analysis of under 650 of the donors. The only immune exposure information available for the cohort was CMV serostatus. A cluster of highly shared sequence variants was judged likely to be a technical artifact of the sequencing pipeline. It was suggested by the authors that the approach could potentially be generalized to other disease states and immunological phenotypes. In a later analysis, about 17,000 TCR beta sequences were associated with specific HLA alleles at a false discovery rate of 0.05. Compared with the roughly 700-donor mean, donors in an Asian-associated ancestry cluster had fewer N-insertions in productive TCRs, according to a later genetic analysis. While some public TCRs were present in many individuals, most TCR sequences turned up only very rarely across donors.

About this clone itself: Its antigen is currently not known. Qualities for individual bases were not recorded, and no much larger clone is one base off.

The library was produced with the immunoSEQ multiplex PCR assay. The multiplex PCR relied on a mix of 60 forward primers for TCR Vbeta segments and 13 reverse primers for TCR Jbeta segments. Amplification of the CDR3 region of rearranged TCR beta genes was performed with a multiplex PCR assay on genomic DNA. The amplified TCR beta libraries were sequenced on the Illumina HiSeq System as 87-base-pair reads. Turning to the authors' computational methods: A later analysis tallied about 77 million unique TCR beta chains across the approximately 670 repertoires, and about 12 million of those chains were shared by two or more donors. A nearest-neighbor algorithm error-corrected the raw reads and collapsed the reads into unique sequences, merging closely related sequences to remove PCR and sequencing errors. CDR3 sequences were aligned to IMGT reference sequences to assign V, D and J gene segments. For a sequence to be retained, a match of at least six nucleotides was required to both a V gene segment and a J gene segment. A rearrangement counted as productive if the CDR3 had no stop codons and remained in frame with V and J, and every other rearrangement counted as non-productive. Following IMGT convention, CDR3 was defined as the stretch from the second conserved V-encoded cysteine up to the conserved J-encoded phenylalanine. In an earlier analysis of just under 600 of the donors, sequences lacking an unambiguous match to a single V gene segment were excluded. In an earlier analysis of 450 to 750 of the donors, a V segment was called functional when productive rearrangements were above 56.7%, and segregating when the standard deviation between donors exceeded 5%. A statistical classification framework was built to diagnose cytomegalovirus status from the catalog of TCR beta chain sequences. In a later analysis, TCR nucleotide sequences were compared against IMGT/GENE-DB human TR gene sequences so that V and J genes could be assigned. In a later analysis, CDR3 sequences and most-parsimonious VDJ recombination scenarios were assigned using the TCRdist pipeline. In a later analysis, each TCR beta chain was defined by its CDR3 amino acid sequence together with its V-gene family, and reads lacking a unique V-gene family were excluded. As a way to deal with suspected cross-contamination and a sequencing artifact, a later analysis dropped hundreds of nucleotide sequences that were highly shared and had low generation probability. For each public chain, a later analysis derived a clonal expansion index from normalized ranks of inferred template counts within each repertoire. A later analysis computed generation probabilities with a VDJ recombination model fitted to out-of-frame rearrangements, and checked the results against IGoR. A later analysis scored TCR-TCR, TCR-HLA and TCR-CMV co-occurrence with hypergeometric tests, applying a repertoire-size bias correction to TCR pairs. To estimate false discovery rates, a later analysis permuted the HLA or CMV assignments 20 times. In a later analysis, co-occurring TCRs were grouped using DBSCAN, with TCRdist sequence similarity added in when clustering inside HLA-allele-positive subsets. For co-occurrence clustering, repertoires with fewer than 30,000 or more than 120,000 public chains were excluded, along with roughly 5 repertoires with anomalous nucleotide sharing. The clones in this table, taken by TCRdb from immuneACCESS, are in-frame only. Not every clone is retained; where verified, under half of the shortfall comes from an unresolved V gene, and the cause of the rest is unknown. The DNA gave D and trimming, while V, J and clone size come from that table. The sample includes roughly 150,000 clones, with roughly 79% observed a single time. The ten largest clones capture less than 2% of the sample.

In total, approximately 690 healthy bone marrow donors made up the cohort. At the time of sampling, every cohort member was nominally healthy, though immune exposures that went unrecorded were likely present. The donor was CMV seronegative and was included in the group of several hundred seronegative cohort members. Each donor provided a peripheral blood sample, and peripheral blood mononuclear cells were used for TCR beta sequencing. Genomic DNA extraction from the blood cell samples was performed with the Qiagen DNeasy Blood Extraction Kit. As encoded in the germline V gene, CDR1 is SNHLY while CDR2 is FYNNEI. The CDR3 starts with the cysteine, ends with the phenylalanine, and has 14 residues. Of all the DNA, just the CDR3 is kept, 42 bases in frame from base 1. Relative to germline, V is missing 2 bases and J is missing 3 bases, with 4 bases of the junction outside any gene match.

Specimen: PBMCs. The chain links TRBV2 with TRBJ2-7, with 7 bases in between that match TRBD2. This receptor was obtained from a man aged 40-50 years in good health and CMV-seronegative. The nucleotides read TGTGCCAGCAGTGAATCTGGCGGGAGCTACGAGCAGTACTTC. Its protein is CASSESGGSYEQYF.